This TCR beta chain was sequenced in a study of tumor and adjacent non-tumor tissue in lung cancer. This CDR3 contains 14 residues. From germline, CDR1 is DFQATT and CDR2 SNEGSKA (reference sequence). The library came from three nested PCR rounds adapted from ARM-PCR protocols. MiXCR was run by TCRdb on the multiplex PCR reads, yielding one entry per CDR3 protein. The data show 60,000 to 95,000 distinct CDR3 sequences, under 85% seen once. A remark on this clonotype: One end of the junction varies from germline; a read error may be responsible.

RNA was extracted from bulk tissue without any cell sorting. This chain connects TRBV20-1 to TRBJ1-5; D is undetermined. Sequencing used lung tumor tissue. This TCR was sampled from a woman aged 50 to 60 with non-small cell lung cancer. The CDR3 DNA follows: TGCAGTACTAGCCGGGGTGATAGCAATCAGCCCCAGCATTTT. This encodes CSTSRGDSNQPQHF.